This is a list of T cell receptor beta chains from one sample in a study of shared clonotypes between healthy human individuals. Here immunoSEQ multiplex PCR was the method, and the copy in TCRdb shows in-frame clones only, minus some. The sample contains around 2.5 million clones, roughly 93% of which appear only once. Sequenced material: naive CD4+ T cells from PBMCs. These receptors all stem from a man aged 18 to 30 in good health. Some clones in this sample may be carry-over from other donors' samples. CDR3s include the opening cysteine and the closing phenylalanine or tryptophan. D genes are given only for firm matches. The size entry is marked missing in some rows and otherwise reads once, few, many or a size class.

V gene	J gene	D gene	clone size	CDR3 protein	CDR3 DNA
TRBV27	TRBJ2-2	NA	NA	CASSLSIANTGELFF	TGTGCCAGCAGTTTATCGATAGCAAACACCGGGGAGCTGTTTTTT
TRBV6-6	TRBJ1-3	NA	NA	CASSTGTTNSGNTIYF	TGTGCCAGCAGTACAGGGACAACCAACTCTGGAAACACCATATATTTT
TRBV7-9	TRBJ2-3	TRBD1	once	CASSLGGTGGTDTQYF	TGTGCCAGCAGCTTGGGCGGGACAGGGGGCACAGATACGCAGTATTTT
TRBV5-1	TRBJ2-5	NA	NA	CASSGGHRQETQYF	TGCGCCAGCAGCGGGGGACACCGTCAAGAGACCCAGTACTTC
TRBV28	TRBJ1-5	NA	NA	CASSLLGSNQPQHF	TGTGCCAGCAGCTTGCTTGGCAGCAATCAGCCCCAGCATTTT
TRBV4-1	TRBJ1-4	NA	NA	CASTTEGQPSFNEKLFF	TGCGCCAGCACGACCGAGGGCCAGCCATCTTTTAATGAAAAACTGTTTTTT
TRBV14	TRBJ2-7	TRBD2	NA	CASSRTSGGEQYF	TGTGCCAGCAGCCGGACTAGCGGGGGCGAGCAGTACTTC
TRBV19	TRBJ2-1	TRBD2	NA	CASSEGGPRDEQFF	TGTGCCAGTAGTGAGGGAGGGCCTAGGGATGAGCAGTTCTTC
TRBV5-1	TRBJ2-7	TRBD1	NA	CASSKGQGYEQYF	TGCGCCAGCAGTAAGGGACAGGGCTACGAGCAGTACTTC
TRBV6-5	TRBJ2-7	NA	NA	CASRGRGEQYF	TGTGCCAGCAGAGGGCGGGGAGAGCAGTACTTC
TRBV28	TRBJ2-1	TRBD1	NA	CASSFQGASYNEQFF	TGTGCCAGCAGTTTTCAGGGGGCCTCCTACAATGAGCAGTTCTTC
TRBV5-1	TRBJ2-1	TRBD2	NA	CASSSGLVNEQFF	TGCGCCAGCAGCTCGGGACTAGTCAATGAGCAGTTCTTC
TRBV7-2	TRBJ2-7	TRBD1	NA	CASSFDRAYSYEQYF	TGTGCCAGCAGCTTTGACAGGGCGTATAGCTACGAGCAGTACTTC
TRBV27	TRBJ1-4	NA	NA	CASILLSVATNEKLFF	TGTGCCAGCATCCTCCTTTCGGTCGCAACTAATGAAAAACTGTTTTTT
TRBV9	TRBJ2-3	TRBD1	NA	CASSPRTGTDTQYF	TGTGCCAGCAGCCCTCGGACAGGGACAGATACGCAGTATTTT
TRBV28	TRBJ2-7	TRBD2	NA	CAIKGGDRRTSGDYEQYF	TGTGCCATCAAAGGTGGGGACAGGAGGACTAGCGGTGACTACGAGCAGTACTTC